The 18 T cell receptor beta chains below come from one sample, sequenced in a study of T-cell reconstitution after alpha-beta-depleted transplantation in children. A library of TCRbeta sequences, prepared with unique molecular identifiers, was generated. TCRdb redid the calling of the PCR reads with MiXCR, one entry per CDR3 protein. The sample holds almost 500,000 distinct CDR3 sequences, around 12% seen once. Sequenced material: PBMCs from the stem cell graft donor, taken from the stem cell graft. These receptor sequences come from a human donor who donated a stem cell graft to a child with combined immunodeficiency.

The V gene is TRBV6-5, the J gene TRBJ2-5, with D perhaps given as TRBD1 or TRBD2 (6 bases each). The CDR3 is made up of 16 amino acids. Trimming pared 0 bases from V and 2 bases from J, leaving 13 bases between. The germline gives CDR1 MNHEY, CDR2 SVGAGI. The CDR3 loop reads CASSYSGRGGQETQYF. The CDR3 DNA reads as TGTGCCAGCAGTTACTCCGGCCGAGGGGGGCAAGAGACCCAGTACTTC.

The table lists this clonotype with many counts. The chain links TRBV10-3 to TRBJ1-2, with D maybe TRBD1 (5 bases). The germline CDR1 and CDR2 sequences are ENHRY and SYGVKD. The CDR3 spans 13 residues. Trimming pared 6 bases from V and 2 bases from J, leaving 10 bases between. This CDR3 reads CAIRLTENYGYTF. The CDR3 nucleotides are TGTGCCATCAGACTGACAGAAAACTATGGCTACACCTTC.

The table lists this clonotype with a few counts. This chain connects TRBV27 to TRBJ2-5; D ambiguous. This CDR3 spans 12 amino acids. The V gene's germline CDR1 is MNHEY and CDR2 SMNVEV (reference sequence). Between the trimmed V and J ends, which lost 7 bases and 1 base, there was a span of 7 bases. CDR3 protein: CASIVSQETQYF. CDR3 nucleotide sequence: TGTGCCAGCATTGTCAGCCAAGAGACCCAGTACTTC.

This clonotype was seen more than once but under ten times. Germline and junction disagree at one end, which may indicate a read error. CDR3 loop: CASRLRGTALF. The DNA of the CDR3 is TGTGCCAGCAGACTTAGGGGGACAGCTCTCTTT. The chain joins TRBV3-1 to TRBJ1-1; TRBD1 aligns across 7 bases. In germline, CDR1 is LGHDT, CDR2 YNNKEL (reference sequence). CDR3 size: 11 residues.

The chain carries TRBV4-3 and TRBJ2-3; 7 nucleotides align to TRBD2. The germline V gene encodes CDR1 LGHNA and CDR2 YSLEER. CDR3 length: 16 residues. V gave up 0 bases and J gave up 6 bases; unmatched junction bases: 9. The CDR3 DNA follows: TGCGCCAGCAGCCAAGATAGAGCGGGGCTTCCGGATACGCAGTATTTT. Translation: CASSQDRAGLPDTQYF.

This clonotype was detected many times. The chain combines TRBV12-3 or TRBV12-4 with TRBJ2-7; 8 bases fit TRBD1. The V gene end was trimmed by 3 bases and the J gene end by 5 bases; junction bases not matched to a gene: 6. This CDR3 has 14 residues. The CDR3 nucleotides are TGTGCCAGCAGTTTGTCGGACAGGGTCCACGAGCAGTACTTC. Amino acid sequence: CASSLSDRVHEQYF.

This clonotype occurred a few times. V gene TRBV6-5 combines with J gene TRBJ1-1; D is unclear. This CDR3 comprises 11 residues. Trimming stripped 4 bases from V and 8 bases from J, with 8 bases between. The germline gives CDR1 MNHEY, CDR2 SVGAGI. The CDR3 region has the DNA TGTGCCAGCAGTTCCAGCGGGGAAGCTTTCTTT. Encoded protein: CASSSSGEAFF.

The CDR3 protein is CASSFIGQGNQPQHF. The CDR3 DNA reads TGTGCCAGCAGTTTTATTGGACAGGGGAACCAGCCCCAGCATTTT. This rearrangement joins TRBV12-3 or TRBV12-4 to TRBJ1-5, with 9 bases aligning to TRBD1. After removal of 3 bases from V and 7 bases from J, the junction contained 7 bases not matched to a gene. The CDR3 is made up of 15 amino acids.

The rearrangement links TRBV3-1 to TRBJ2-1; the D is unclear. Trimming took off 1 base at V and 2 bases at J, with 9 bases between the two ends. This CDR3 is 15 amino acids long. Germline CDR1 and CDR2: LGHDT and YNNKEL (reference sequence). The DNA for the CDR3 is TGTGCCAGCAGCCAAGGGACGGTGGCCTACAATGAGCAGTTCTTC. Translation: CASSQGTVAYNEQFF.

Comment on this clonotype: The conserved closing phenylalanine or tryptophan is absent in this CDR3, likely reflecting a read error. The genes are TRBV7-3 and TRBJ2-2, with 8 bases lining up with TRBD1. CDR3 length equals 14 residues. Germline values: CDR1 SGHTA, CDR2 FQGTGA. Losses at the gene ends were 9 bases for V and 4 bases for J; bases not matched to a gene: 7. CDR3 amino acids: CASRDRGGTGELFL. The CDR3 nucleotides read TGTGCCAGTAGAGACAGGGGAGGCACCGGGGAGCTGTTTTTA.

A few counts support this clonotype. The V and J genes are TRBV29-1 and TRBJ2-2; maybe TRBD1 (5 bases). Trimming removed 4 bases at V and 0 bases at J, with 24 bases between. The CDR3 is 19 amino acids. Germline loops: CDR1 SQVTM, CDR2 ANQGSEA. The CDR3 is CSVVALGAMSPTNTGELFF. DNA for the CDR3: TGCAGCGTTGTGGCCCTTGGGGCGATGAGCCCCACGAACACCGGGGAGCTGTTTTTT.

This clonotype was seen more than once but under ten times. This chain uses TRBV12-3 or TRBV12-4 with TRBJ2-1; 7 bases fit TRBD2. Germline trimming cut 8 bases from V and 7 bases from J; bases unmatched to any gene: 11. This CDR3 is 14 amino acids long. As DNA, the CDR3 is TGTGCCAGCGTTCCGGCGGGAGTAATTAATGAGCAGTTCTTC. The encoded protein is CASVPAGVINEQFF.

This chain joins TRBV27 and TRBJ2-7, with TRBD1 matching over 9 bases. The V segment lost 4 bases and the J segment 6 bases; nucleotides outside the gene matches: 4. The CDR3 sequence is 13 residues long. In germline, CDR1 is MNHEY, CDR2 SMNVEV (reference sequence). CDR3 amino acids: CASSSTGGSEQYF. Here the CDR3 DNA reads TGTGCCAGCAGTTCGACAGGGGGGAGCGAGCAGTACTTC.

There are a few counts of this clonotype. The chain couples TRBV30 to TRBJ2-3; 10 nucleotides align to TRBD2. Per the germline V gene, CDR1 is GTSNPN and CDR2 is SVGIG (reference sequence). Trimming took 0 bases from V and 4 from J; bases not matched to a gene: 4. The CDR3 runs to 15 residues. CDR3 sequence (DNA): TGTGCCTGGAGTGTACCAGCGGGAGGGGCAGATACGCAGTATTTT. Protein product: CAWSVPAGGADTQYF.

This rearrangement joins TRBV20-1 to TRBJ1-1; 10 nucleotides match TRBD1. The ends lost 1 base at V and 2 bases at J; junction bases unmatched: 7. CDR3 size: 16 residues. Germline CDR1 is DFQATT and CDR2 is SNEGSKA (reference sequence). The CDR3 region is CSARGDRGRGNTEAFF. The DNA of the CDR3 is TGCAGTGCTAGAGGGGACAGGGGAAGGGGCAACACTGAAGCTTTCTTT.

The rearrangement uses TRBV5-8 and TRBJ2-7; 8 nucleotides agree with TRBD1. CDR1 and CDR2 from the germline V gene are SGHTS and YDEGEE. The CDR3 covers 16 residues. Losses at the gene ends were 0 bases for V and 3 bases for J; bases not matched to a gene: 8. CDR3 loop: CASSLDQGQAFYEQYF. Written as DNA, the CDR3 is TGTGCCAGCAGCTTGGATCAGGGACAGGCGTTCTACGAGCAGTACTTC.

The chain couples TRBV20-1 to TRBJ2-1; D unresolved. This CDR3 has 11 amino acids. Trimming stripped 7 bases from V and 0 bases from J, with 4 bases between. Per the germline V gene, CDR1 is DFQATT and CDR2 is SNEGSKA (reference sequence). CDR3 amino acids: CSGPSYNEQFF. In DNA form, the CDR3 reads TGCAGTGGGCCCTCCTACAATGAGCAGTTCTTC.

Many counts were recorded for this clonotype. The rearrangement links TRBV18 to TRBJ2-3; D is undetermined. The length of the CDR3 is 11 residues. The V gene's germline CDR1 is KGHSH and CDR2 LQKENI. Deletions cut 5 bases from V and 4 bases from J, with 4 bases between. The DNA for the CDR3 is TGTGCCAGCTCAAATCCAGATACGCAGTATTTT. The encoded protein is CASSNPDTQYF.